The table lists the clone carrying this T cell receptor (beta chain) with a few counts. Its antigen is not known. PCR amplification relied on 60 Vbeta primers (plus 13 Jbeta primers). Some clones are missing from TCRdb's copy, which holds only in-frame ones; the method was immunoSEQ multiplex PCR. The table records 140,000 to 150,000 clones, nearly 10% of them present only once. The sample comes from a study of cytomegalovirus exposure and HLA in healthy donors. Study-level points and caveats: Later on, an analysis found that several of the most significant clusters appeared to be linked to common viral pathogens, which included parvovirus B19.

CDR1 and CDR2 (germline): MGHRA, YSYEKL. V trimming: 1 base; J trimming: 6 bases; junction bases outside the gene matches: 3. This CDR3 has 16 residues. V is TRBV4-1 and J is TRBJ2-2, with 12 nucleotides matching TRBD2. Sequencing input: PBMCs. The sequence came from a man aged 50 to 59 in good health and CMV-seronegative. CDR3 DNA: TGCGCCAGCAGCCAAGCTAGCGGGGGGGCCTCCGGGGAGCTGTTTTTT. Amino acids: CASSQASGGASGELFF.